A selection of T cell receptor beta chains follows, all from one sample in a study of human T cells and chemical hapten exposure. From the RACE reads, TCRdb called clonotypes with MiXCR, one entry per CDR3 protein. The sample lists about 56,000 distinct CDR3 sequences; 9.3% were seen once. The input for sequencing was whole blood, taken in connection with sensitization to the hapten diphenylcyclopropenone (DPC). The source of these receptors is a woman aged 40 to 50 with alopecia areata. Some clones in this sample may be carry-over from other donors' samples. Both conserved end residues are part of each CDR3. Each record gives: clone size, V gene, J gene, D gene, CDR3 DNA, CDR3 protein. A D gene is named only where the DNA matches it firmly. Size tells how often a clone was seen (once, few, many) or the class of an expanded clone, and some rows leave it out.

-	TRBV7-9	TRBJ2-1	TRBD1	TGTGCCAGCAGCCAAGGCAGGGGGCACGACTACAATGAGCAGTTCTTC	CASSQGRGHDYNEQFF
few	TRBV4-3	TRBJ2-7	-	TGCGCCAGCAGCCAAGAGGATTCAGGGGTTTCAACCTACGAGCAGTACTTC	CASSQEDSGVSTYEQYF
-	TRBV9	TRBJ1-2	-	TGTGCCAGCAGCGTAGGTCTGACTGCTGCCTATGGCTACACCTTC	CASSVGLTAAYGYTF
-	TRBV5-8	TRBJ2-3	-	TGTGCCAGCAGCTTAGGAACTCTGGCGGGGGCTGTCACAGATACGCAGTATTTT	CASSLGTLAGAVTDTQYF
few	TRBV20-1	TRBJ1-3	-	TGCAGTGCTGGACAGCCTGACTCTGGAAACACCATATATTTT	CSAGQPDSGNTIYF
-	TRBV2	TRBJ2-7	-	TGTGCCAGCATTCGAACCTACGAGCAGTACTTC	CASIRTYEQYF
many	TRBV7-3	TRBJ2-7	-	TGTGCCAGCAGCCCCAGTGGGGGGAACTACGAGCAGTACTTC	CASSPSGGNYEQYF
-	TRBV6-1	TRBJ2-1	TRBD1	TGTGCCACCCGTAACCGGGACAGGTCCAATGAGCAGTTCTTC	CATRNRDRSNEQFF
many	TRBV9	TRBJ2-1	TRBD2	TGTGCCAGCAGCGTAGTGAGCGGGGGTTACAATGAGCAGTTCTTC	CASSVVSGGYNEQFF
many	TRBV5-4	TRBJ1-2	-	TGTGCCGGGGGAGGGAACTATGGCTACACCTTC	CAGGGNYGYTF
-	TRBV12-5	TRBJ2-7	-	TGTGCTAGTGGCTCGGGTCTCTACGAGCAGTACTTC	CASGSGLYEQYF
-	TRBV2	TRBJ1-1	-	TGTGCCAGCAAATACAGGAATGGGAACACTGAAGCTTTCTTT	CASKYRNGNTEAFF
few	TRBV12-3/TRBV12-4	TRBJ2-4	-	TGTGCCAGCAGCCGGGACACAATGTATAAAAACATTCAGTACTTC	CASSRDTMYKNIQYF
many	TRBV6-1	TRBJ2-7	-	TGTGCCAGCAGATCGAGCCCCTACGAGCAGTACTTC	CASRSSPYEQYF
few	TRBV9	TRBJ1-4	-	TGTGCCAGCAGCGTACGGATCGGGGTTGGAGAAAAACTGTTTTTT	CASSVRIGVGEKLFF
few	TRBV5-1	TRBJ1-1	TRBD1	TGCGCCAGCAGGTTAGACAGGGACCGAGCTTTCTTT	CASRLDRDRAFF
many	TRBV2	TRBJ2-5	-	TGTGCCAGCAGTGCCAGGGCGGAGACCCAGTACTTC	CASSARAETQYF
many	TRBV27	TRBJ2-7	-	TGTGCCAGCAGTGCGGGGAACGAGCAGTACTTC	CASSAGNEQYF
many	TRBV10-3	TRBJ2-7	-	TGTGCCATCAGTGAGCTGACATACTACGAGCAGTACTTC	CAISELTYYEQYF
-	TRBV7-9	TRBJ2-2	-	TGTGCCAGCAGCTCTAAGGGAGAGGGGCTGTTTTTT	CASSSKGEGLFF
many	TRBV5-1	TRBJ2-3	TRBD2	TGCGCCAGCAGCTTGACGGGGGGACCCACAGATACGCAGTATTTT	CASSLTGGPTDTQYF
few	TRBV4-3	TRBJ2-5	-	TGCGCCAGCAGCCAAGATCGGGGAAAAGAGACCCAGTACTTC	CASSQDRGKETQYF
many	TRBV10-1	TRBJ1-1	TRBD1	TGCGCCAGCATCGTGGCAGGGGGACGGACTGAAGCTTTCTTT	CASIVAGGRTEAFF
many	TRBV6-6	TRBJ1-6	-	TGTGCCAGCAGCGATGGGGGGCTCTCACCCCTCCACTTT	CASSDGGLSPLHF
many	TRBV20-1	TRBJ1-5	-	TGCAGTGCTCGCAGGGTTGAAAATCAGCCCCAGCATTTT	CSARRVENQPQHF
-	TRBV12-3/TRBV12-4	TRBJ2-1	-	TGTGCCAGCAGCTTTCAGCCAGTCTCCTACAATGAGCAGTTCTTC	CASSFQPVSYNEQFF
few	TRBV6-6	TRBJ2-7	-	TGTGCCAGCAGTCGGAAGGGGGTGAGCGACGAGCAGTACTTC	CASSRKGVSDEQYF
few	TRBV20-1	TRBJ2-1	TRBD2	TGCAGTGCTAGAAGCGGGGGGACCCACAATGAGCAGTTCTTC	CSARSGGTHNEQFF
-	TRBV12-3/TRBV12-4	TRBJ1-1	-	TGTGCCAGCAGCTCCCAGGGGAGGGCTTTCTTT	CASSSQGRAFF
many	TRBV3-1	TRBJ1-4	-	TGTGCCAGCAGCCACCCACCGGGAAAACTGTTTTTT	CASSHPPGKLFF
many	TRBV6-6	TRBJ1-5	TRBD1	TGTGCCAGCGTAACAGGGGGCTCTGGTCAGCCCCAGCATTTT	CASVTGGSGQPQHF
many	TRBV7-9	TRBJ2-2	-	TGTGCCAGCAGACGTACAGGGACCGGGGAGCTGTTTTTT	CASRRTGTGELFF
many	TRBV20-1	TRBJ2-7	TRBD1	TGCAGTGCTAGAGACCCCCACAGGGGGCGCGTCTACGAGCAGTACTTC	CSARDPHRGRVYEQYF
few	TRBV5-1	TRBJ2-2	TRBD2	TGCGCCAGCAGCTTGGTACTAGCGGACACCGGGGAGCTGTTTTTT	CASSLVLADTGELFF
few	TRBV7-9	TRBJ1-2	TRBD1	TGTGCCAGCAGCTTGCAGCGGGACAGCTTCCCCTATGGCTACACCTTC	CASSLQRDSFPYGYTF
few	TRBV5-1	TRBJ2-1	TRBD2	TGCGCCAGCAGCTTTTCTAGCGGGGGAGCCTACAATGAGCAGTTCTTC	CASSFSSGGAYNEQFF
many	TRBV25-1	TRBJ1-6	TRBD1	TGTGCCAGCAATAAAGGGACAGTGAGTTCACCCCTCCACTTT	CASNKGTVSSPLHF
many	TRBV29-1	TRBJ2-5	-	TGCAGCCAGGGTGGAGGGGCAGGAGAGACCCAGTACTTC	CSQGGGAGETQYF
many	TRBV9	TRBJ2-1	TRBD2	TGTGCCAGCAGCGTAGTAAAAGCGGGGCCACAGTTCTTC	CASSVVKAGPQFF
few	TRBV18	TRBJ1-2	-	TGTGCCAGCTCACCGACCGGGACGGCAAAAAACTATGGCTACACCTTC	CASSPTGTAKNYGYTF
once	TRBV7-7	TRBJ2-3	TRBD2	TGTGCCAGCAGCCTGACCGCACTAGCGTCCCCGTATTTT	CASSLTALASPYF
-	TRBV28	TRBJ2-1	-	TGTGCCAGCAGTCCCCATCTCTCCAGTCTTTTGCAGTTCTTC	CASSPHLSSLLQFF
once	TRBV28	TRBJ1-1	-	TGTGCCAGCAGTTTTCTATACAGGGATTCCCCGGGCACTGAAGCTTTCTTT	CASSFLYRDSPGTEAFF
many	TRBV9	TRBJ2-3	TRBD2	TGTGCCAGCAGCGTAGACGGGGGGGCCAGCGCAGATACGCAGTATTTT	CASSVDGGASADTQYF
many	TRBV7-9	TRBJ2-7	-	TGTGCCAGCAACAAACCCCCGATTCACTACGAGCAGTACTTC	CASNKPPIHYEQYF
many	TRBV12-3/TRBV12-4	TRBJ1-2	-	TGTGCCAGCAGACAGTACTATGGCTACACCTTC	CASRQYYGYTF
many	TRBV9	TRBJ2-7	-	TGTGCCAGCAGCGTAGCAGCGGACCAGAACTACGAGCAGTACTTC	CASSVAADQNYEQYF
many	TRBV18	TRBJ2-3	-	TGTGCCAGCTCACCACCGCGGGGATCAGATACGCAGTATTTT	CASSPPRGSDTQYF
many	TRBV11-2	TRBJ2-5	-	TGTGCCAGCAGCCCACCATACGGACAGTCGGAGACCCAGTACTTC	CASSPPYGQSETQYF
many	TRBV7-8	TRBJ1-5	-	TGTGCCAGCAGCCAACCGGGGAGCTCGTCTGGCGATCAGCCCCAGCATTTT	CASSQPGSSSGDQPQHF
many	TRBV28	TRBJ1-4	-	TGTGCCAGCAGTCGGACCTTCCGAAATGAAAAACTGTTTTTT	CASSRTFRNEKLFF
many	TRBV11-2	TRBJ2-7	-	TGTGCCAGCAGCTTAACGTTGTACGAGCAGTACTTC	CASSLTLYEQYF